This TCR beta chain was sequenced during a study of cytomegalovirus exposure and HLA in healthy donors. V lost 5 bases to trimming and J lost 4 bases; unmatched junction nucleotides: 8. Germline-derived CDR1 and CDR2 are SEHNR and FQNEAQ (reference sequence). The CDR3 has 14 residues. The primer mix had 60 Vbeta and 13 Jbeta primers. The repertoire was sequenced with immunoSEQ multiplex PCR; TCRdb's copy has only in-frame clones and lacks some. In the table there are approximately 150,000 clones, over 75% of which are singletons. General observations from the study: Association of a missense DCLRE1C variant with TCR beta V- and J-gene trimming was reported in a later analysis. There were some public TCRs occurring in many donors, but most TCR sequences were rare.

Of note for this clone: Its specificity is not known.

Sequences were obtained from PBMCs. The source is a young woman in good health and CMV-seronegative. The V gene is TRBV7-9, the J gene TRBJ2-7; 7 nucleotides match TRBD1. The CDR3 is CASSVTGNPYEQYF. The CDR3, as DNA: TGTGCCAGCAGCGTGACAGGGAATCCTTACGAGCAGTACTTC.